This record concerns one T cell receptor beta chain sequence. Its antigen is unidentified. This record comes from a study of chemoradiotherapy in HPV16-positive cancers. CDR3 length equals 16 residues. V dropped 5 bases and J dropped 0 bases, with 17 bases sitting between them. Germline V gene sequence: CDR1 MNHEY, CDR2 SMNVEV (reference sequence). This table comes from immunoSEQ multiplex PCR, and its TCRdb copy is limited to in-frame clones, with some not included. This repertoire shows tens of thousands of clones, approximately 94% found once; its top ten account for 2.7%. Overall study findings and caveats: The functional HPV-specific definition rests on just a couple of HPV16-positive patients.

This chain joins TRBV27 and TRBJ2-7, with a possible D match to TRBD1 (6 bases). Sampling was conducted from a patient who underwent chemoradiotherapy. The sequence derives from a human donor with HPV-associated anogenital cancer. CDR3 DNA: TGTGCCAGCAGTCTCACCGTGGCAGGGGCCTCCTACGAGCAGTACTTC. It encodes CASSLTVAGASYEQYF.